Presented here are 9 T cell receptor beta chains from one specimen sequenced in a study of response to subunit inactivated influenza vaccine. A single record per CDR3 protein comes from TCRdb applying MiXCR to the RT-PCR reads. The table has roughly 630,000 distinct CDR3 sequences, 12% to 15% seen once. The input for sequencing was PBMCs from blood, taken approximately 15 days before vaccination. All receptors derive from a man in his fifties who received an inactivated influenza vaccine.

This clonotype came up many times. The V call is TRBV4-3, the J call TRBJ1-3, with a weak D call TRBD1 (6 bases). Between the trimmed V and J ends, which lost 0 bases and 3 bases, there was a span of 15 bases. The CDR3 covers 17 residues. Germline-derived CDR1 and CDR2 are LGHNA and YSLEER. Written as DNA, the CDR3 is TGCGCCAGCAGCCAAGATCACCAGGGGCTTTTTGGAAACACCATATATTTT. Translated, it gives CASSQDHQGLFGNTIYF.

This clonotype was detected only a few times. The J gene is TRBJ2-3, the V gene TRBV12-3 or TRBV12-4; D is ambiguous. The CDR3 consists of 12 residues. V gave up 6 bases and J gave up 7 bases, with 11 bases separating them. CDR3 sequence: CASSQSRYTQYF. In DNA form, the CDR3 reads TGTGCCAGCAGCCAAAGCCGATATACGCAGTATTTT.

This chain links TRBV11-2 with TRBJ2-3; 11 bases match TRBD2. Per germline, CDR1 SGHAT and CDR2 FQNNGV. Trimming removed 0 bases from V and 3 bases from J; junction bases left unmatched: 14. The CDR3 totals 20 residues. The CDR3 loop is CASSLDFPGTSGLATDTQYF. The CDR3, as DNA: TGTGCCAGCAGCTTAGATTTTCCCGGGACTAGCGGACTTGCAACAGATACGCAGTATTTT. The full variable domain, with the rest looked up from reference TRBV11-2 and TRBJ2-3, is EAGVAQSPRYKIIEKRQSVAFWCNPISGHATLYWYQQILGQGPKLLIQFQNNGVVDDSQLPKDRFSAERLKGVDSTLKIQPAKLEDSAVYLCASSLDFPGTSGLATDTQYFGPGTRLTVL.

The V gene is TRBV2, the J gene TRBJ2-2; 12 bases match TRBD2. CDR3 length: 15 amino acids. J lost 4 bases, V lost 6 bases, and 3 bases had no gene match. Germline CDR1 and CDR2: SNHLY and FYNNEI. Written as DNA, the CDR3 is TGTGCCAGCAGGGCGGGACTAGCGGGCACCGGGGAGCTGTTTTTT. Translated, it gives CASRAGLAGTGELFF.

There are a few counts of this clonotype. This chain joins TRBV20-1 and TRBJ1-3; D is unclear. V was cut by 5 bases and J by 0 bases, with 8 bases left in between. CDR1 is DFQATT, CDR2 SNEGSKA, per germline (reference sequence). This CDR3 comprises 13 residues. CDR3 nucleotides: TGCAGTGCTCGAATGAACTCTGGAAACACCATATATTTT. As protein: CSARMNSGNTIYF.

The rearrangement joins TRBV24-1 to TRBJ2-1; no reliable D call. The V gene's germline CDR1 is KGHDR and CDR2 SFDVKD. The CDR3 is made up of 13 amino acids. V lost 4 bases to trimming and J lost 4 bases, with 7 bases between them. This chain's CDR3 is CATSENQYNEQFF. CDR3 DNA: TGTGCCACCAGTGAAAATCAGTACAATGAGCAGTTCTTC.

The rearrangement links TRBV9 to TRBJ2-3, with 10 bases fitting TRBD2. Per the germline V gene, CDR1 is SGDLS and CDR2 is YYNGEE. J was trimmed by 4 bases and V by 2 bases; bases with no gene match: 1. The CDR3 is 14 residues long. In nucleotides, the CDR3 is TGTGCCAGCAGCGTGGGACTAGCGTCAGATACGCAGTATTTT. Amino acid sequence: CASSVGLASDTQYF.

The chain has TRBV20-1 and TRBJ1-1; 9 nucleotides line up with TRBD1. J was trimmed by 1 base and V by 6 bases; bases with no gene match: 15. The CDR3 runs 17 residues. Germline V gene data show CDR1 as DFQATT and CDR2 as SNEGSKA (reference sequence). The chain's CDR3 is CSATRLKPGQGNTEAFF. The DNA of the CDR3 is TGCAGTGCCACAAGGCTCAAACCGGGACAGGGGAACACTGAAGCTTTCTTT.

The chain uses TRBV5-6 and TRBJ2-7, with 7 bases aligning to TRBD1. The V gene end was trimmed by 2 bases and the J gene end by 2 bases; junction bases not matched to a gene: 13. Germline CDR1 SGHDT, CDR2 YYEEEE. The CDR3 extends over 17 amino acids. CDR3 amino acids: CASSFTFTGTAAYEQYF. As DNA, the CDR3 is TGTGCCAGCAGCTTTACTTTCACTGGGACAGCTGCCTACGAGCAGTACTTC.